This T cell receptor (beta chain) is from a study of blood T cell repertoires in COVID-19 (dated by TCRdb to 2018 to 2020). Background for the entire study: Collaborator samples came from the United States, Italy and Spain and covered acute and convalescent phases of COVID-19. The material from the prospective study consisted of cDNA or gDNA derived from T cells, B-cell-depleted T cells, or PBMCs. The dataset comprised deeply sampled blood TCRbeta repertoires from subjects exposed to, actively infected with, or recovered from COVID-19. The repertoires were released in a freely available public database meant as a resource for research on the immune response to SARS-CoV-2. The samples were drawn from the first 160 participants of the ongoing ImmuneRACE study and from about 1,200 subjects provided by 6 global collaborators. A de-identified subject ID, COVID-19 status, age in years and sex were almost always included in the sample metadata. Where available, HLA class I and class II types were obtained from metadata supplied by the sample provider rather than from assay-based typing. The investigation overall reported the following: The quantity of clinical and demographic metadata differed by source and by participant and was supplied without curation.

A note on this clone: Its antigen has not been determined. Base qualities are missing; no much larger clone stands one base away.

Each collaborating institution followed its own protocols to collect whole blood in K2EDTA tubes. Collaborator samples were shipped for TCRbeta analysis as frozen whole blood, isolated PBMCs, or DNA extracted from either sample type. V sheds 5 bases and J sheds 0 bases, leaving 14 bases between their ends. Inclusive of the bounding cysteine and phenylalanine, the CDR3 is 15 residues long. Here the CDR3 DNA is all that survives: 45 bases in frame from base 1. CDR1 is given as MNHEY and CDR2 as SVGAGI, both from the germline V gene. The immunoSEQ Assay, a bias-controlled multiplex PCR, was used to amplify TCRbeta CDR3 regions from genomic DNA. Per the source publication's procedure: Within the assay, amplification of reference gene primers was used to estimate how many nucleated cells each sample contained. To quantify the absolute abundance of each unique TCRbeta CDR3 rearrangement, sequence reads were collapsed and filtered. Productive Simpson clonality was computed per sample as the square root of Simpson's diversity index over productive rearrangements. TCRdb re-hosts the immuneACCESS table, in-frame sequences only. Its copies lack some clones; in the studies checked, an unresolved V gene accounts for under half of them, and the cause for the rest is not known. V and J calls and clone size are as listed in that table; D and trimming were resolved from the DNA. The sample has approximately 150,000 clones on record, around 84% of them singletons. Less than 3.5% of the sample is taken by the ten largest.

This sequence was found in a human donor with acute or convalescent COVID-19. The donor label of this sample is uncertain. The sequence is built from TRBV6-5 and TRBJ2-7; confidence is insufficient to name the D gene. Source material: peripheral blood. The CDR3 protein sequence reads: CASSPPRPSSYEQYF. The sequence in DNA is TGTGCCAGCAGTCCACCTAGGCCTAGCTCCTACGAGCAGTACTTC.